The T cell receptor (beta chain) under discussion was sequenced for a study of resident and recirculating memory T cells in vitiligo. Repertoires were generated with immunoSEQ multiplex PCR, while TCRdb's copy carries only in-frame clones and drops some. There are tens of thousands of clones in the sample; 90% to 95% occur only once, and around 4.6% lies in the top ten. CDR1 and CDR2 (germline): LNHDA, SQIVND (reference sequence). The CDR3 runs to 15 residues. V lost 10 bases, J lost 2 bases, and 17 bases lay in between. This TCR was sampled from a male donor with vitiligo. The sample taken for sequencing was blood. The chain is built from TRBV19 and TRBJ2-2; possible D gene TRBD2, 6 bases. CDR3 coding DNA: TGTGCCACCCGGGTTGGAGGGACTAACACCGGGGAGCTGTTTTTT. It translates to CATRVGGTNTGELFF.